Listed below are T cell receptor beta chains from one sample, sequenced in a study of T cells in Graves' hyperthyroidism and ophthalmopathy. MiXCR, applied by TCRdb to the multiplex PCR reads, yields one record per CDR3 protein. The sample lists approximately 400,000 distinct CDR3 sequences; about 18% were seen once. The sequenced material came from blood. Source of these receptors: a man aged 18-30 years with Graves' ophthalmopathy. The CDR3 runs from the conserved cysteine through the conserved F or W. Fields, in order: J gene, clone size, D gene, V gene, CDR3 protein, CDR3 DNA. D genes are given only for firm matches. Size values are once, few and many counts, or a class for expanded clones, and some rows have none.

TRBJ2-7 many . TRBV15 CATSSPQGSEQYF TGTGCCACCAGCTCACCACAGGGATCCGAGCAGTACTTC
TRBJ2-1 many TRBD1 TRBV12-3/TRBV12-4 CASSSPGQGYNEQFF TGTGCCAGCAGTTCCCCGGGACAGGGGTACAATGAGCAGTTCTTC
TRBJ2-2 . . TRBV7-7 CASSSRVGVGGELFF TGTGCCAGCAGCTCCCGAGTGGGGGTTGGCGGGGAGCTGTTTTTT
TRBJ2-3 . TRBD2 TRBV7-2 CASSSHPRLAGDTDTQYF TGTGCCAGCAGCTCGCATCCACGACTAGCGGGGGACACAGATACGCAGTATTTT
TRBJ2-1 . TRBD2 TRBV9 CASSRSSGGAMSSYNEQFF TGTGCCAGCAGCCGCTCTAGCGGGGGGGCAATGAGCTCCTACAATGAGCAGTTCTTC
TRBJ2-7 many TRBD1 TRBV13 CASSSHDRDEQYF TGTGCCAGCAGCTCACACGACAGGGACGAGCAGTACTTC
TRBJ2-3 . TRBD1 TRBV20-1 CSATPEGQGFQDTQYF TGCAGTGCTACTCCCGAGGGACAGGGTTTTCAAGATACGCAGTATTTT
TRBJ1-4 few . TRBV29-1 CSVAGGNEKLFF TGCAGCGTTGCCGGGGGGAATGAAAAACTGTTTTTT
TRBJ2-2 few TRBD2 TRBV5-1 CASSFELAGGFVTGELFF TGCGCCAGCAGCTTTGAGCTAGCGGGGGGTTTCGTCACCGGGGAGCTGTTTTTT
TRBJ1-3 . . TRBV6-5 CASSYSGGNTIYF TGTGCCAGCAGTTACTCTGGGGGAAACACCATATATTTT
TRBJ1-1 many . TRBV15 CATSSGLGATEAFF TGTGCCACCAGCAGTGGGTTGGGGGCCACTGAAGCTTTCTTT
TRBJ1-2 . . TRBV6-1 CASSFGSGKTF TGTGCCAGCAGTTTCGGGTCGGGTAAAACCTTC
TRBJ1-4 many . TRBV5-1 CASSLSEAFPPQKLFF TGCGCCAGCAGCTTGTCCGAGGCCTTCCCACCCCAAAAACTGTTTTTT
TRBJ1-1 many TRBD1 TRBV10-3 CAIRPDRAPGEAFF TGTGCCATCAGACCCGACAGGGCTCCGGGTGAAGCTTTCTTT
TRBJ1-2 . . TRBV20-1 CSAREGTNYGYTF TGCAGTGCTAGAGAAGGGACAAACTATGGCTACACCTTC
TRBJ1-2 few TRBD1 TRBV28 CASSQQGISF TGTGCCAGCAGCCAACAGGGGATATCCTTC
TRBJ2-1 many TRBD2 TRBV12-3/TRBV12-4 CASSSYGLAGGYNEQFF TGTGCCAGCAGTTCCTACGGATTAGCGGGGGGTTACAATGAGCAGTTCTTC
TRBJ2-5 . TRBD1 TRBV10-1 CASSRDRGKTQYF TGCGCCAGCAGTCGGGACAGGGGCAAGACCCAGTACTTC
TRBJ2-5 . TRBD1 TRBV7-2 CASRFYRGRARETQYF TGTGCCAGCAGATTTTACAGGGGAAGGGCGAGGGAGACCCAGTACTTC
TRBJ2-1 . TRBD2 TRBV2 CASSKGVLAGGSNEQFF TGTGCCAGCAGCAAGGGGGTTCTAGCGGGGGGCAGCAATGAGCAGTTCTTC
TRBJ1-1 many TRBD1 TRBV11-2 CASSTTGTVNTEAFF TGTGCCAGCAGCACAACTGGGACAGTGAACACTGAAGCTTTCTTT
TRBJ1-1 . . TRBV5-6 CASSFGSGVSLNTEAFF TGTGCCAGCAGCTTCGGGTCAGGGGTTTCTCTGAACACTGAAGCTTTCTTT
TRBJ1-4 many . TRBV6-5 CASSYFPSTNEKLFF TGTGCCAGCAGTTACTTCCCTTCAACTAATGAAAAACTGTTTTTT
TRBJ1-1 many . TRBV5-6 CASSFEDKDTEAFF TGTGCCAGCAGCTTCGAGGATAAGGACACTGAAGCTTTCTTT
TRBJ2-7 many . TRBV7-9 CASSSGTLLYEQYF TGTGCCAGCAGCTCCGGGACTCTTCTTTACGAGCAGTACTTC
TRBJ2-2 few . TRBV4-1 CASSRLSGPNTGELFF TGCGCCAGCAGCCGTCTTAGCGGACCGAACACCGGGGAGCTGTTTTTT
TRBJ2-7 few TRBD2 TRBV19 CASSGRGEGSLGLYEQYF TGTGCCAGTAGCGGGAGGGGAGAGGGATCACTGGGGCTGTACGAGCAGTACTTC
TRBJ2-7 many . TRBV20-1 CSARQPGSAYEQYF TGCAGTGCTAGACAACCGGGATCAGCCTACGAGCAGTACTTC
TRBJ2-3 . . TRBV29-1 CSVEMQGSRTDTQYF TGCAGCGTTGAAATGCAGGGAAGCCGCACAGATACGCAGTATTTT
TRBJ2-1 many . TRBV10-2 CASKKRTKTYNEQFF TGCGCCAGCAAAAAGCGGACTAAAACTTACAATGAGCAGTTCTTC
TRBJ1-2 few . TRBV12-3/TRBV12-4 CASSFLISFGGYTF TGTGCCAGCAGTTTCTTAATTTCCTTCGGCGGCTACACCTTC
TRBJ2-7 . . TRBV3-1 CASSQDGRPGVGEQYF TGTGCCAGCAGCCAAGATGGAAGGCCGGGGGTGGGGGAGCAGTACTTC
TRBJ2-7 few TRBD2 TRBV3-1 CASSLGRGDYEQYF TGTGCCAGCAGCTTAGGGAGGGGAGACTACGAGCAGTACTTC
TRBJ2-2 . . TRBV20-1 CSATGYLTNTGELFF TGCAGTGCTACGGGCTACCTGACGAACACCGGGGAGCTGTTTTTT
TRBJ1-6 many . TRBV11-3 CASSLDRNSPLHF TGTGCCAGCAGCTTGGACAGAAATTCACCCCTCCACTTT
TRBJ2-7 many TRBD2 TRBV3-1 CASSLLAGSSYEQYF TGTGCCAGCAGCCTCTTAGCGGGGAGCTCCTACGAGCAGTACTTC
TRBJ2-7 few TRBD2 TRBV10-2 CASRDSGGYLYEQYF TGCGCCAGCAGGGATAGCGGGGGCTATCTCTACGAGCAGTACTTC
TRBJ2-7 many . TRBV12-3/TRBV12-4 CASSLRWGAGSYEQYF TGTGCCAGCAGCTTAAGGTGGGGGGCTGGTTCCTACGAGCAGTACTTC
TRBJ2-5 . . TRBV6-4 CASRVGGPMQETQYF TGTGCCAGCAGAGTGGGGGGCCCGATGCAAGAGACCCAGTACTTC
TRBJ2-2 few . TRBV10-3 CAGGGLTNTGELFF TGTGCGGGTGGAGGACTCACGAACACCGGGGAGCTGTTTTTT
TRBJ2-5 . TRBD2 TRBV7-9 CASSIKLAGDGTQYF TGTGCCAGTAGTATTAAACTAGCGGGTGACGGGACCCAGTACTTC
TRBJ1-2 many . TRBV3-1 CASSHLQDNHNYGYTF TGTGCCAGCAGCCACTTGCAGGACAACCATAACTATGGCTACACCTTC